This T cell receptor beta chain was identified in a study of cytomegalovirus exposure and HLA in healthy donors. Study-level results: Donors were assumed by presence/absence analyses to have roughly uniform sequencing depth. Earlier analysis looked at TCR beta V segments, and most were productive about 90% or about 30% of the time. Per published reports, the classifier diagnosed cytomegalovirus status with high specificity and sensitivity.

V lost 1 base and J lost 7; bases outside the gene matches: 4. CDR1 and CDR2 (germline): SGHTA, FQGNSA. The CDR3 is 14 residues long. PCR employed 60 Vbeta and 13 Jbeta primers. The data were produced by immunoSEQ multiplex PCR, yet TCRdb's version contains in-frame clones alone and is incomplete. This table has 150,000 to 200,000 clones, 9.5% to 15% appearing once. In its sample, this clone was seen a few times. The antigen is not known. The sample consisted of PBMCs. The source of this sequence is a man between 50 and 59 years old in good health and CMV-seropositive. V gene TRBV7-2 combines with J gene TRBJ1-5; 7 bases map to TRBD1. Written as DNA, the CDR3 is TGTGCCAGCAGCTTAGGGGACAGCGAACAGCCCCAGCATTTT. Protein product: CASSLGDSEQPQHF. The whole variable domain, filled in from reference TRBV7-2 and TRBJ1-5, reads GAGVSQSPSNKVTEKGKDVELRCDPISGHTALYWYRQSLGQGLEFLIYFQGNSAPDKSGLPSDRFSAERTGGSVSTLTIQRTQQEDSAVYLCASSLGDSEQPQHFGDGTRLSIL.